The 29 T cell receptor beta chains presented below share a single source sample, sequenced in a study of a mutant IDH1 vaccine in newly diagnosed glioma. Time point reported: week 23, last vaccination. Vaccination comprised doses that each held 300 ug of mutant IDH1 20-mer peptide, plus topical imiquimod. The repertoire was sequenced with immunoSEQ multiplex PCR; TCRdb's copy has only in-frame clones and lacks some. Of over 45,000 clones in the sample, under 90% were seen once. Their target antigens are unknown. Sequenced material: PBMCs, taken from a glioma patient whose treatment included an IDH1 peptide vaccine. The receptors were sampled from a man aged 40-49 years with glioma.

V gene TRBV19 combines with J gene TRBJ2-5; possibly TRBD2 for D (6 bases). The CDR3 is 14 residues long. Per the germline V gene, CDR1 is LNHDA and CDR2 is SQIVND (reference sequence). V was cut by 5 bases and J by 3 bases, with 13 bases left in between. CDR3 bases: TGTGCCAGTAGTGCGACGGGAGTCAAAGAGACCCAGTACTTC. Residues: CASSATGVKETQYF.

The sample holds one count of this clone. V usage is TRBV5-4 and J usage is TRBJ1-3, with 7 bases lining up with TRBD1. The junction had 14 bases not matched to a gene; V was cut back by 2 bases and J by 0 bases. Germline V lookup: CDR1 SGHNT, CDR2 YYREEE (reference sequence). The CDR3 extends over 19 amino acids. The CDR3 coding sequence is TGTGCCAGCAGCTTTGGTACAGGGGATACCATATTCTCTGGAAACACCATATATTTT. It is translated as CASSFGTGDTIFSGNTIYF. Supplemented by reference TRBV5-4 and TRBJ1-3, the full variable domain reads ETGVTQSPTHLIKTRGQQVTLRCSSQSGHNTVSWYQQALGQGPQFIFQYYREEENGRGNFPPRFSGLQFPNYSSELNVNALELDDSALYLCASSFGTGDTIFSGNTIYFGEGSWLTVV.

This chain links TRBV4-1 with TRBJ2-2; D uncertain. Trimming left V 4 bases short and J 1 base short, with 10 bases between. The CDR3 runs 15 residues. Germline loops: CDR1 MGHRA, CDR2 YSYEKL. The CDR3 loop reads CASSPRAQNTGELFF. CDR3 DNA: TGCGCCAGCAGCCCTCGGGCACAGAACACCGGGGAGCTGTTTTTT.

The rearrangement uses TRBV4-1 and TRBJ2-1; 8 nucleotides match TRBD2. Unmatched junction bases numbered 11, after V lost 1 base and J lost 6 bases. The germline V gene has CDR1 MGHRA and CDR2 YSYEKL. The CDR3 runs 17 residues. The CDR3 nucleotides read TGCGCCAGCAGCCAAGCTTACTCCGGGACTAGGCGCAATGAGCAGTTCTTC. Translating gives CASSQAYSGTRRNEQFF.

In this sample, this clone turned up once. This chain connects TRBV5-4 to TRBJ2-5; no definite D call. CDR1 and CDR2 from the germline V gene are SGHNT and YYREEE (reference sequence). The CDR3 is made up of 11 amino acids. V was clipped by 3 bases and J by 2 bases, with 2 bases between them. As DNA, the CDR3 is TGTGCCAGCAGCTCGCAAGAGACCCAGTACTTC. Protein: CASSSQETQYF.

This chain joins TRBV29-1 and TRBJ2-3; tentatively, D is TRBD1 (5 bases). Trimming left V 6 bases short and J 2 bases short, with 6 bases between. The CDR3 has 11 residues. Per germline, CDR1 SQVTM and CDR2 ANQGSEA. CDR3 region: CSVTVTDTQYF. As DNA, the CDR3 is TGCAGCGTGACAGTCACAGATACGCAGTATTTT.

This clone was recorded a few times. The chain combines TRBV27 with TRBJ1-2; D perhaps matches TRBD1 (5 bases). CDR1 and CDR2 from the germline V gene are MNHEY and SMNVEV (reference sequence). This CDR3 comprises 15 residues. V shed 4 bases and J shed 7 bases, with 19 bases lying between them. This CDR3 is CASSSFWGKNSGYTF. CDR3 nucleotide sequence: TGTGCCAGCAGTTCATTCTGGGGGAAGAATTCTGGCTACACCTTC.

The J gene is TRBJ2-7, the V gene TRBV7-9; D not resolved. This CDR3 contains 11 residues. Germline-derived CDR1 and CDR2 are SEHNR and FQNEAQ (reference sequence). V lost 4 bases and J lost 6, with 7 bases in between. CDR3 region: CASSSFGEQYF. The CDR3 nucleotides are TGTGCCAGCAGCTCATTCGGCGAGCAGTACTTC.

The V and J genes are TRBV10-3 and TRBJ2-3; D is ambiguous. Germline V gives CDR1 ENHRY, CDR2 SYGVKD. The CDR3 runs to 12 residues. Trimming took off 0 bases at V and 7 bases at J, with 5 bases between the two ends. The CDR3 region is CAISESSYTQYF. The CDR3 coding sequence is TGTGCCATCAGTGAGTCGTCGTATACGCAGTATTTT.

The chain links TRBV7-9 to TRBJ2-7; D unresolved. This CDR3 contains 13 residues. Trimming cost V 1 base and J 5 bases, with 9 bases left between them. Per germline, CDR1 SEHNR and CDR2 FQNEAQ (reference sequence). The CDR3 DNA reads TGTGCCAGCAGCTTAGACTCTCTCGACGAGCAGTACTTC. Residues: CASSLDSLDEQYF.

This chain uses TRBV9 with TRBJ2-5; 10 bases align to TRBD1. Losses at the gene ends were 3 bases for V and 5 bases for J; bases not matched to a gene: 7. CDR1 is SGDLS and CDR2 is YYNGEE in the germline V gene. CDR3 length equals 15 residues. The CDR3 spells CASSASRDRGETQYF. As DNA, the CDR3 is TGTGCCAGCAGCGCGAGTCGGGACAGGGGTGAGACCCAGTACTTC.

This chain joins TRBV6-5 and TRBJ2-2; D not certain. There are 12 residues in the CDR3. The germline V gene encodes CDR1 MNHEY and CDR2 SVGAGI. V was pared by 10 bases and J by 9 bases, with 15 bases between. CDR3 region: CATSSFGRELFF. CDR3 DNA: TGTGCCACCAGCTCTTTTGGCAGGGAGCTGTTTTTT.

The table lists this clone with a count of one. The chain uses TRBV5-1 and TRBJ2-1; 8 bases line up with TRBD2. Germline V gene lookup returns CDR1 SGHRS and CDR2 YFSETQ. Trimming at V came to 5 bases and at J to 0 bases, leaving 4 bases not matched to a gene. The CDR3 spans 15 residues. The CDR3 region has the DNA TGCGCCAGCAGACTAAGCGGGAGCTCCTACAATGAGCAGTTCTTC. This gives the protein CASRLSGSSYNEQFF.

The CDR3: CAISESVGGPQHF. For the CDR3, the DNA is TGTGCCATCAGTGAGTCAGTCGGGGGGCCCCAGCATTTT. This chain connects TRBV10-3 to TRBJ1-5; a weak D match, TRBD1 (5 bases). V was shortened by 0 bases and J by 9 bases, with 9 bases between the two germline ends. The CDR3 sequence is 13 residues long. From germline, CDR1 is ENHRY and CDR2 SYGVKD.

The count of this clone is one. This sequence joins TRBV30 and TRBJ1-4; D not certain. V was trimmed by 1 base and J by 8 bases, leaving 11 bases between them. Per the germline V gene, CDR1 is GTSNPN and CDR2 is SVGIG (reference sequence). CDR3 length: 13 amino acids. CDR3: CAWSGLRREKLFF. As DNA, the CDR3 is TGTGCCTGGAGTGGGTTAAGGAGAGAAAAACTGTTTTTT.

V is TRBV5-4 and J is TRBJ1-4; D may be TRBD1 (6 bases). CDR1 is SGHNT, CDR2 YYREEE, per germline (reference sequence). With 2 bases removed from V and 8 bases from J, the gap between germline ends came to 16 bases. The CDR3 loop spans 15 amino acids. CDR3 region: CASSLQGNSGEKLFF. The CDR3, as DNA: TGTGCCAGCAGCTTACAGGGTAACTCCGGAGAAAAACTGTTTTTT.

The rearrangement uses TRBV20-1 and TRBJ2-3; no firm D call. Germline V gives CDR1 DFQATT, CDR2 SNEGSKA (reference sequence). The V end was cut by 7 bases, the J end by 6 bases, with 8 bases between. The CDR3 has 10 amino acids. The CDR3 sequence is CSGLGDTQYF. In nucleotides, the CDR3 is TGCAGTGGGTTAGGTGATACGCAGTATTTT.

The chain carries TRBV7-3 and TRBJ1-1; possibly TRBD1 for D (5 bases). Per the germline V gene, CDR1 is SGHTA and CDR2 is FQGTGA. Deletions cut 1 base from V and 7 bases from J, with 13 bases between. The CDR3 has 14 residues. In DNA, the CDR3 is TGTGCCAGCAGCTTAATTGCGGGGGTTGGTGAAGCTTTCTTT. Amino acids: CASSLIAGVGEAFF.

The rearrangement links TRBV18 to TRBJ2-2, with D perhaps matching TRBD1 (6 bases). The CDR3 is made up of 15 amino acids. The germline V and J ends were trimmed by 6 bases and 1 base, with 12 bases remaining between them. The V gene's germline CDR1 is KGHSH and CDR2 LQKENI. DNA for the CDR3: TGTGCCAGCTCGCGACGGGGACAGAACACCGGGGAGCTGTTTTTT. Encoded protein: CASSRRGQNTGELFF.

The gene calls are TRBV7-7 and TRBJ2-7; weak D call: TRBD1 (6 bases). CDR1 is SSHAT, CDR2 FNYEAQ, per germline (reference sequence). V was trimmed by 5 bases and J by 3 bases, leaving 11 bases between them. The CDR3 is 13 residues long. The CDR3 DNA reads as TGTGCCAGCAGCCTACGGGACAACTACGAGCAGTACTTC. Translation: CASSLRDNYEQYF.

The V gene is TRBV27, the J gene TRBJ2-7; D might be TRBD1 or TRBD2, each matching 6 bases. This CDR3 is built from 13 residues. The germline V gene has CDR1 MNHEY and CDR2 SMNVEV (reference sequence). V gave up 6 bases and J gave up 6 bases, with 15 bases separating them. The CDR3 is CASSYGGPGEQYF. The CDR3 DNA follows: TGTGCCAGCAGCTACGGGGGCCCGGGCGAGCAGTACTTC.

The V and J genes are TRBV11-2 and TRBJ2-2; D perhaps matches TRBD2 (6 bases). Germline CDR1 and CDR2: SGHAT and FQNNGV. The V end lost 5 bases, the J end lost 3 bases, and 16 bases lay between the germline ends. The CDR3 extends over 16 amino acids. The CDR3 spells CASSPHSGPDTGELFF. The CDR3 DNA follows: TGTGCCAGCAGCCCACATAGCGGACCCGACACCGGGGAGCTGTTTTTT.

This chain uses TRBV6-1 with TRBJ1-6; D gene ambiguous. Per the germline V gene, CDR1 is MNHNS and CDR2 is SASEGT. The CDR3 length is 17 residues. V was pared by 2 bases and J by 7 bases, with 18 bases between. Here the CDR3 DNA reads TGTGCCAGCAGTGAATTCCCTTATGGTCAGTTAAATTCACCCCTCCACTTT. Amino acid sequence: CASSEFPYGQLNSPLHF.

A single count supports this clone. The chain links TRBV6-5 to TRBJ2-7; possible D gene TRBD1, 6 bases. CDR1 and CDR2 from the germline V gene are MNHEY and SVGAGI. The CDR3 has 14 residues. The V gene lost 7 bases and the J gene lost 6 bases, with 19 bases spanning the gap. The CDR3 protein is CASTNTGRHSEQYF. CDR3 sequence (DNA): TGTGCCAGCACCAACACAGGGCGCCACAGCGAGCAGTACTTC.

J is TRBJ1-3 and V is TRBV18; the match to TRBD1 covers 7 bases. Trimming at V came to 6 bases and at J to 0 bases, leaving 8 bases not matched to a gene. This CDR3 has 16 amino acids. The germline CDR1 and CDR2 sequences are KGHSH and LQKENI. The CDR3 protein is CASSRQGQSSGNTIYF. In DNA, the CDR3 is TGTGCCAGCTCGAGACAGGGTCAAAGCTCTGGAAACACCATATATTTT.

The chain couples TRBV14 to TRBJ1-2, with 7 bases identical to TRBD1. With 1 base clipped from V and 8 bases from J, the junction kept 13 bases outside the gene matches. CDR3 size: 16 residues. The V gene's germline CDR1 is SGHDN and CDR2 FVKESK. In DNA form, the CDR3 reads TGTGCCAGCAGCCAAGGGGCAGGGGGAAATGTAGGGGGCTACACCTTC. Its protein is CASSQGAGGNVGGYTF.

The CDR3: CASSQGAADEQYF. CDR3 sequence (DNA): TGTGCCAGCAGCCAAGGGGCTGCGGACGAGCAGTACTTC. The gene calls are TRBV7-9 and TRBJ2-7; D is perhaps TRBD1 (5 bases). Germline-derived CDR1 and CDR2 are SEHNR and FQNEAQ (reference sequence). The CDR3 spans 13 residues. V lost 5 bases and J lost 5, with 13 bases in between. The full variable domain, with the rest looked up from reference TRBV7-9 and TRBJ2-7, is DTGVSQNPRHKITKRGQNVTFRCDPISEHNRLYWYRQTLGQGPEFLTYFQNEAQLEKSRLLSDRFSAERPKGSFSTLEIQRTEQGDSAMYLCASSQGAADEQYFGPGTRLTVT.

The chain is built from TRBV6-6 and TRBJ2-1, with D possibly TRBD2 on 6 matching bases. This CDR3 comprises 14 residues. The germline CDR1 and CDR2 sequences are MNHNY and SVGAGI (reference sequence). The ends were cut back, 6 bases at V and 0 bases at J, with 9 bases in the middle. The DNA for the CDR3 is TGTGCCAGCAGCGGGAGCAGCTCCTACAATGAGCAGTTCTTC. Amino acids: CASSGSSSYNEQFF.

V gene TRBV19 combines with J gene TRBJ2-7, with TRBD1 matching over 9 bases. CDR3 size: 15 residues. CDR1 and CDR2 from the germline V gene are LNHDA and SQIVND (reference sequence). V shed 4 bases, J shed 3 bases, and the junction held 7 bases outside the gene matches. The CDR3 DNA reads as TGTGCCAGTAGTACGGGGACAGGGAGTTTCTACGAGCAGTACTTC. Its protein product is CASSTGTGSFYEQYF.